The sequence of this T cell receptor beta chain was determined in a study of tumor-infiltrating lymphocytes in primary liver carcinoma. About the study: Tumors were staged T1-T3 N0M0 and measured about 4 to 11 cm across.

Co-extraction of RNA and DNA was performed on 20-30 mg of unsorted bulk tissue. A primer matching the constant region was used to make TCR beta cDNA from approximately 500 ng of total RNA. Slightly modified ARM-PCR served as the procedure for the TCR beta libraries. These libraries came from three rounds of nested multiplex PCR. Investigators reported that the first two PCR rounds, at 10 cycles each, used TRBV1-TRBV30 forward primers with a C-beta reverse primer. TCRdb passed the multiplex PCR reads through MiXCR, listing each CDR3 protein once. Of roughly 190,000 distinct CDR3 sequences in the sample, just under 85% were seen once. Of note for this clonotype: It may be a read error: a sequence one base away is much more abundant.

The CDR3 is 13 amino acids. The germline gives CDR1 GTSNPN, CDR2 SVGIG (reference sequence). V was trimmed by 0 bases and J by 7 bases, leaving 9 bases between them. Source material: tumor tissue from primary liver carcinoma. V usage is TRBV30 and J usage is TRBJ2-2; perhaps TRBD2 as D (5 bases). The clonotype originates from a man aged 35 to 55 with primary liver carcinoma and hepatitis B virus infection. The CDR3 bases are TGTGCCTGGAGTGTATTCGGGGACGGGGAGCTGTTTTTT. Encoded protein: CAWSVFGDGELFF.